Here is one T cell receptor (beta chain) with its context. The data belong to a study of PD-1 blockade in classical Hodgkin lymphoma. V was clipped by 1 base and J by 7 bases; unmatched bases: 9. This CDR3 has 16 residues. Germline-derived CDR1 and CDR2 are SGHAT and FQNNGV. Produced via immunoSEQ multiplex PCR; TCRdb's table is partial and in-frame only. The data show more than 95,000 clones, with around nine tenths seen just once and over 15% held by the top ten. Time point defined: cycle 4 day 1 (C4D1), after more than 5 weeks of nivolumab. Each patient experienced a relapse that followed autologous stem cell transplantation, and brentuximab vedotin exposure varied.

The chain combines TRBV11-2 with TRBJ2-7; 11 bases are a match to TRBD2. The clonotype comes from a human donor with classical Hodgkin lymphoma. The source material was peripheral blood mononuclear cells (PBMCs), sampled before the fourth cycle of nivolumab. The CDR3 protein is CASSLGGSSGRREQYF. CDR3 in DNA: TGTGCCAGCAGCTTAGGGGGTTCTAGCGGGAGGAGGGAGCAGTACTTC.